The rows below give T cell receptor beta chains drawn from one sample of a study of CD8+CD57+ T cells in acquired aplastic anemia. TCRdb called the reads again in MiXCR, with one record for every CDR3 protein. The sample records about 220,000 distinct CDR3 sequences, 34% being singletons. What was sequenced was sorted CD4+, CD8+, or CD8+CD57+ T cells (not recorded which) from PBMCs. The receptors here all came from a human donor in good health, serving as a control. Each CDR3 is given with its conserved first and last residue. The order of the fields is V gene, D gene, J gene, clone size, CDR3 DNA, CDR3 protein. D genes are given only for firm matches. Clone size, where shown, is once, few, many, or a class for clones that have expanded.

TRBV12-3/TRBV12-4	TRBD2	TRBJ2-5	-	TGTGCCAGCGGAGATAGCGGGAGGGCCCAAGAGACCCAGTACTTC	CASGDSGRAQETQYF
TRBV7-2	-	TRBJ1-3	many	TGTGCCAGCAGCTTAGCTAGGGAATCTGGAAACACCATATATTTT	CASSLARESGNTIYF
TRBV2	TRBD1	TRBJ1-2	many	TGTGCCAGCAGTGAACTGGGACAGGGGGTGGGAGGCTACACCTTC	CASSELGQGVGGYTF
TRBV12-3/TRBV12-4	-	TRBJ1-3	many	TGTGCCAGCAGTCCCTCAGGGGGAAACACCATATATTTT	CASSPSGGNTIYF
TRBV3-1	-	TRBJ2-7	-	TGTGCCAGCAGCCAAGTAGTCTACGAGCAGTACTTC	CASSQVVYEQYF
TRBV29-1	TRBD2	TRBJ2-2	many	TGCAGCGTTAAGGCGGGGGGAGCGAACACCGGGGAGCTGTTTTTT	CSVKAGGANTGELFF
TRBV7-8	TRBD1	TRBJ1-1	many	TGTGCCAGCAGCTTAGTCGGACAGGGGGCGAGGACTGAAGCTTTCTTT	CASSLVGQGARTEAFF
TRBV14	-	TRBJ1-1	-	TGTGCCAGCAGCCAAGACGCGGGCGGGAGGACTGAAGCTTTCTTT	CASSQDAGGRTEAFF
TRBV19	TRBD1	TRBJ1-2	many	TGTGCCAGTAGCTCCAACGGACAGGGGGTCGTGTTCTATGGCTACACCTTC	CASSSNGQGVVFYGYTF
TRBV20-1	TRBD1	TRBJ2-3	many	TGCAGTGCTAGAGCCCTCGGGGCGGGGACAGGGAGCACAGATACGCAGTATTTT	CSARALGAGTGSTDTQYF
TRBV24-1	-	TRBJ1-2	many	TGTGCCACCAGTGAGGAGGGGCGTTTGAACTATGGCTACACCTTC	CATSEEGRLNYGYTF
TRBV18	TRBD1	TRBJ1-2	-	TGTGCCAGCTCACCACTCTTAGGGTCAGGGGGCGGAGATGGCTACACCTTC	CASSPLLGSGGGDGYTF
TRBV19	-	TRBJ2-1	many	TGTGCCAGTAGTCGGGACTTGGGGGAAAGAGAGCAGTTCTTC	CASSRDLGEREQFF
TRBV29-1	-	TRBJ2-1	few	TGCAGCGTTGATTTTGGGAATGAGCAGTTCTTC	CSVDFGNEQFF
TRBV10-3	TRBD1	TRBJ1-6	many	TGTGCCATCAGTGACCCGACAGGGGGCGAGAATTCACCCCTCCACTTT	CAISDPTGGENSPLHF
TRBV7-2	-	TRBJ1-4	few	TGTGCCAGCAGGCCCGGGGCGCCCCACCCAACTAATGAAAAACTGTTTTTT	CASRPGAPHPTNEKLFF
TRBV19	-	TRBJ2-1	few	TGTGCCAGTAGTATCACAAATTCTGGCAACTACAATGAGCAGTTCTTC	CASSITNSGNYNEQFF
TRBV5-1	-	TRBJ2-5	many	TGCGCCAGCAGCCCGGAGAGGTTCGGAGAGACCCAGTACTTC	CASSPERFGETQYF
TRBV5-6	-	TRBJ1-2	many	TGTGCCAGCAGCTTCAGACGGGCTAACTATGGCTACACCTTC	CASSFRRANYGYTF
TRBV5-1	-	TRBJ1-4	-	TGCGCCAGCAGCGAAAGGAGGGGCAGTGAAAAACTGTTTTTT	CASSERRGSEKLFF
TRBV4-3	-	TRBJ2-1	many	TGCGCCAGCAGCCAAAATCAGGGGCTTGGATACAATGAGCAGTTCTTC	CASSQNQGLGYNEQFF
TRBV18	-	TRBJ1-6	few	TGTGCCAGCTCACAATTACTACGGGATTATAATTCACCCCTCCACTTT	CASSQLLRDYNSPLHF
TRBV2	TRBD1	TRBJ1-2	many	TGTGCCAGCAGTGAAACTCGTAGGGACAGGGACAGGGGCTACACCTTC	CASSETRRDRDRGYTF
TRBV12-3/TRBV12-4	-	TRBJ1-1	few	TGTGCCAGTAGTTTTGGCCATGGGAACATTGAAGCTTTCTTT	CASSFGHGNIEAFF
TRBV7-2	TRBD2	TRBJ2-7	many	TGTGCCAGCAGCTTAAGCGGGGGGAATCCCTACGAGCAGTACTTC	CASSLSGGNPYEQYF
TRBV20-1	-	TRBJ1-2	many	TGCAGTGCCGCATCTACAGGTCATGGCTACACCTTC	CSAASTGHGYTF
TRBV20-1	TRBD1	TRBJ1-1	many	TGCAGTGCTGGACAGGGGGACAAGAACACTGAAGCTTTCTTT	CSAGQGDKNTEAFF
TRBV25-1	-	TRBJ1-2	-	TGTGCCAGCTCACCATCCGTTGGGGATTACTATGGCTACACCTTC	CASSPSVGDYYGYTF
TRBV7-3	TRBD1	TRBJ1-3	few	TGTGCCAGCAGCTTTGCCCCCCGGCAGGGGGCATCGGGAAACACCATATATTTT	CASSFAPRQGASGNTIYF
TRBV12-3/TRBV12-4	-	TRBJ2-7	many	TGTGCCAGCAGTTTGTACAGGGACATCGCCTACGAGCAGTACTTC	CASSLYRDIAYEQYF
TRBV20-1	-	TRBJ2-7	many	TGCAGTGCTAGCTCTTGGGGGTTAAACTACGAGCAGTACTTC	CSASSWGLNYEQYF
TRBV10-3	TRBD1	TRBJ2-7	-	TGTGCCAGCAAGCCCACAGGGGGTCTCCACGAGCAGTACTTC	CASKPTGGLHEQYF
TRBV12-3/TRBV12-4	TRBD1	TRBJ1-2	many	TGTGCCAGCAGTTGGAAGACAGGGTGGAAGGGTGGCTACACCTTC	CASSWKTGWKGGYTF
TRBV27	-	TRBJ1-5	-	TGTGCCAGCAGTTTATCCTTCGGGCTTAGCAATCAGCCCCAGCATTTT	CASSLSFGLSNQPQHF
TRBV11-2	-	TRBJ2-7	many	TGTGCCAGCAGCTTAAATCCAAATTCCTACGAGCAGTACTTC	CASSLNPNSYEQYF
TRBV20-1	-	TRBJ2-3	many	TGCAGTGCTAAGGCGGGGATCACAGATACGCAGTATTTT	CSAKAGITDTQYF
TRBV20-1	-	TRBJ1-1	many	TGCAGTGGATATGGTGGGACTGAAGCTTTCTTT	CSGYGGTEAFF
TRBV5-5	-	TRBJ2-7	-	TGCGCCAGCAGCCCTTCACCCTTGCGCGGGCAGTACTTC	CASSPSPLRGQYF
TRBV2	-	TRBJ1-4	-	TGTGCCAGCAGTGAGGACTTTTCGAGGGAAAAACTGTTTTTT	CASSEDFSREKLFF
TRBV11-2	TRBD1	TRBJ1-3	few	TGTGCCAGCAGCTTATTAAGAGTGTTCAGGGGGCCCTCTGGAAACACCATATATTTT	CASSLLRVFRGPSGNTIYF
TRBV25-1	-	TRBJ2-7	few	TGTGCCATAGAGCGAAGGGTAGGCTACGAGCAGTACTTC	CAIERRVGYEQYF
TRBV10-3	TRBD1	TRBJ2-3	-	TGTGCCATCAGTGAGTCGTCAGGGGGCGAGGATGAGCAGTATTTT	CAISESSGGEDEQYF